The source of this T cell receptor beta chain is a study of radiation and T cells in renal cell carcinoma. Study results and caveats: No pretreatment tumor biopsies were available for baseline clonotypes. Top tumor clonotypes rose in blood 2 weeks post-radiation, then contracted.

A note on this clone: Its antigen is still unknown.

The time point is: blood 4 weeks post-SBRT, at nephrectomy. Treatment indicated: 15 Gy SBRT to primary tumor, nephrectomy 4 weeks later. The patient's renal cell carcinoma had clear cell pathology. This CDR3 has 19 residues. With V trimmed by 11 bases and J by 6 bases, 26 bases remained unmatched. Per the germline V gene, CDR1 is MRHNA and CDR2 is SNTAGT. Here immunoSEQ multiplex PCR was the method, and the copy in TCRdb shows in-frame clones only, minus some. Among around 170,000 clones, less than 90% were seen once, and the ten largest hold about 11%. This clonotype was sampled from a woman aged 45-60 years with renal cell carcinoma. The rearrangement joins TRBV6-4 to TRBJ2-2; 8 positions match TRBD2. This material consisted of blood, taken from a patient whose treatment included radiotherapy and nephrectomy. Here the CDR3 reads CALSPGGAFVGPFPGELFF. CDR3 DNA sequence: TGTGCCTTGAGCCCCGGGGGGGCCTTCGTAGGCCCTTTTCCCGGGGAGCTGTTTTTT.